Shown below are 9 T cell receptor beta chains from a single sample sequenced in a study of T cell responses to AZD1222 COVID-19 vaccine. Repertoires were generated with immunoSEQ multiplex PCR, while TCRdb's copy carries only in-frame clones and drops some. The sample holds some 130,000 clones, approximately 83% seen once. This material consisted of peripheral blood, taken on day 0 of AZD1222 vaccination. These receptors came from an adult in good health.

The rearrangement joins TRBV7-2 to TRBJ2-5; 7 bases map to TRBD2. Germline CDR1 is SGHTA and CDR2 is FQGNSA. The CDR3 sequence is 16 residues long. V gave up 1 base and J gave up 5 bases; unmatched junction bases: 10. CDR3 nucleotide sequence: TGTGCCAGCAGCTTAGGAGGGACTACCACTCTGGAGACCCAGTACTTC. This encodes CASSLGGTTTLETQYF.

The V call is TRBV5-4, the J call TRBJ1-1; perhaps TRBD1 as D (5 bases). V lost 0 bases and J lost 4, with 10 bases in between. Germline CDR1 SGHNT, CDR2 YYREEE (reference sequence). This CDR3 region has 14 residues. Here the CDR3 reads CASSLAPGRTEAFF. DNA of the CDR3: TGTGCCAGCAGCTTGGCCCCGGGGCGCACTGAAGCTTTCTTT.

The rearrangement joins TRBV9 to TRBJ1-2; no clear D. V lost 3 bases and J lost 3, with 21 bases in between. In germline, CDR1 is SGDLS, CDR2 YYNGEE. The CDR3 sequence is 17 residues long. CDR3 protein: CASSGLMYLGSHYGYTF. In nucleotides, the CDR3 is TGTGCCAGCAGCGGTCTTATGTACCTGGGGAGTCACTATGGCTACACCTTC.

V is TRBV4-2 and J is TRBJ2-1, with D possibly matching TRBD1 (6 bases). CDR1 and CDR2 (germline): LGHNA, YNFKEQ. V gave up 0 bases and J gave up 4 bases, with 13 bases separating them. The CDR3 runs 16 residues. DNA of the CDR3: TGTGCCAGCAGCCAAGATCAAGGGGGTACTTACAATGAGCAGTTCTTC. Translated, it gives CASSQDQGGTYNEQFF.

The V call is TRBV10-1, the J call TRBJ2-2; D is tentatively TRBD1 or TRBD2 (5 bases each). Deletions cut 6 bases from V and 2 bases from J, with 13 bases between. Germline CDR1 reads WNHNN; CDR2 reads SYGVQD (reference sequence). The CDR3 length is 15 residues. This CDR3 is CASRSGTGNTGELFF. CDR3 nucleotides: TGCGCCAGCAGATCCGGGACGGGAAACACCGGGGAGCTGTTTTTT.

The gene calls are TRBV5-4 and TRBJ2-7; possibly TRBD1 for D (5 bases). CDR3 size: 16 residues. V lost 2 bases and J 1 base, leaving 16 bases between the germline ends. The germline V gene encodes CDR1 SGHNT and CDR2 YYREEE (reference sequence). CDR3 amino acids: CASSFPMGQSSYEQYF. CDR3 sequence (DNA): TGTGCCAGCAGCTTTCCTATGGGGCAATCTTCCTACGAGCAGTACTTC.

The CDR3 reads CASSPGQRDQPQHF. The CDR3 DNA sequence: TGCGCCAGCAGCCCGGGGCAAAGGGACCAGCCCCAGCATTTT. The V gene is TRBV10-2, the J gene TRBJ1-5, with D tentatively TRBD1 (5 bases). This CDR3 is 14 amino acids long. V dropped 6 bases and J dropped 7 bases, with 16 bases sitting between them. Germline V gene sequence: CDR1 WSHSY, CDR2 SAAADI.

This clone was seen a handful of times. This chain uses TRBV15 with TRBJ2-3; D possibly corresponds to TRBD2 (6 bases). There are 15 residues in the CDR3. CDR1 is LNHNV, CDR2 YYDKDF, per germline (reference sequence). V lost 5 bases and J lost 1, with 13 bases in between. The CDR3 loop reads CATSGSWEGTDTQYF. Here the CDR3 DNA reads TGTGCCACCAGCGGGAGTTGGGAGGGCACAGATACGCAGTATTTT.

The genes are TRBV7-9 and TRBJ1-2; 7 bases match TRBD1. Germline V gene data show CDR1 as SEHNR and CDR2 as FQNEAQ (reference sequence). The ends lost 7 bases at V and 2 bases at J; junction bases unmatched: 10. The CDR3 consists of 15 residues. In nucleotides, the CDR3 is TGTGCCAGCACCCTGGGGGACAGTTCCAACTATGGCTACACCTTC. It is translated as CASTLGDSSNYGYTF. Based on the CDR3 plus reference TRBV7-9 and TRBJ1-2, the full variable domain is DTGVSQNPRHKITKRGQNVTFRCDPISEHNRLYWYRQTLGQGPEFLTYFQNEAQLEKSRLLSDRFSAERPKGSFSTLEIQRTEQGDSAMYLCASTLGDSSNYGYTFGSGTRLTVV.